This is a list of T cell receptor beta chains from one sample in a study of shared clonotypes between healthy human individuals. The table came from immunoSEQ multiplex PCR; TCRdb's copy has only in-frame clones and leaves some out. The repertoire holds some 2,000,000 clones, with roughly 94% as singletons. Sequencing used naive CD4+ T cells sorted from blood. These receptor sequences come from a man between 18 and 29 years old in good health. Both conserved end residues are part of each CDR3. The order of the fields is clone size, D gene, V gene, J gene, CDR3 DNA, CDR3 protein. A D gene is named only where the DNA matches it firmly. Clone size is given for some rows only: seen once, a few or many times, or a class if the clone is expanded.

once	.	TRBV4-3	TRBJ1-2	TGCGCCAGCAGCCAACTTGGGCTTAGCTATGGCTACACCTTC	CASSQLGLSYGYTF
.	.	TRBV6-6	TRBJ1-1	TGTGCCAGCACCGCATTACCTGGGGGCACTGAAGCTTTCTTT	CASTALPGGTEAFF
.	.	TRBV5-1	TRBJ1-2	TGCGCCAGCAGCCTGGACAGTGCTAACTATGGCTACACCTTC	CASSLDSANYGYTF
.	.	TRBV2	TRBJ1-5	TGTGCCAGCAGGAAATATCGGAGCGAGGGATATAGCAATCAGCCCCAGCATTTT	CASRKYRSEGYSNQPQHF
.	.	TRBV19	TRBJ1-1	TGTGCCAGTAGTATAAGTCTCTGGAGGGAGAACACTGAAGCTTTCTTT	CASSISLWRENTEAFF
.	.	TRBV10-3	TRBJ1-6	TGTGCCAGCAAAGGACAGTTTAATTCACCCCTCCACTTT	CASKGQFNSPLHF
.	.	TRBV9	TRBJ1-4	TGTGCCAGCAGCCCGCGGGGCGGGGTAGGCGAAAAACTGTTTTTT	CASSPRGGVGEKLFF
.	.	TRBV12-2	TRBJ2-7	TGTGCAAGTCGAGGGAGGCCCTTAAACTCCTACGAGCAGTACTTC	CASRGRPLNSYEQYF
.	.	TRBV28	TRBJ1-1	TGTGCCAGCAGTTTTGGGGGGATGGCGAACACTGAAGCTTTCTTT	CASSFGGMANTEAFF
.	.	TRBV27	TRBJ1-2	TGTGCCAGCAGTTCGCGCGGCGGGATAGGCTACACCTTC	CASSSRGGIGYTF
.	.	TRBV18	TRBJ1-6	TGTGCCAGCTCCATGACACAAGATAATTCACCCCTCCACTTT	CASSMTQDNSPLHF
.	TRBD2	TRBV18	TRBJ2-2	TGTGCCAGCTCACCGGGACTAGCGGGATCCGGGGAGCTGTTTTTT	CASSPGLAGSGELFF
many	.	TRBV28	TRBJ2-7	TGTGCCAGCAGTTCCCCGAGAAACTACGAGCAGTACTTC	CASSSPRNYEQYF
.	.	TRBV6-5	TRBJ2-2	TGTGCCAGCAGTTACTCACAGATCGTATCCGGGGAGCTGTTTTTT	CASSYSQIVSGELFF
.	.	TRBV6-6	TRBJ1-2	TGTGCCAGCAGAGCGGAGGGTAACTATGGCTACACCTTC	CASRAEGNYGYTF
.	.	TRBV28	TRBJ1-2	TGTGCCAGCAAGGCCGAACAGAGCTACACCTTC	CASKAEQSYTF
.	TRBD2	TRBV19	TRBJ2-7	TGTGCCAGTAGTATAGCCGGGACTAACTCCTACGAGCAGTACTTC	CASSIAGTNSYEQYF
.	.	TRBV30	TRBJ1-2	TGTGCCTGGACCTATGGGACGGCACTTGGCTACACCTTC	CAWTYGTALGYTF
.	TRBD1	TRBV30	TRBJ2-1	TGTGCCTGGGGACAGGGCCTTGGCAATGAGCAGTTCTTC	CAWGQGLGNEQFF
once	.	TRBV7-2	TRBJ2-7	TGTGCCAGCAGCTTGACTTCTCCTGAGCAGTACTTC	CASSLTSPEQYF
.	.	TRBV29-1	TRBJ1-1	TGCAGCGTTGATGGGGCAGGCCTGAACACTGAAGCTTTCTTT	CSVDGAGLNTEAFF
.	.	TRBV7-9	TRBJ1-3	TGTGCCAGCAGCTTGTACAGGGCCGACTCTGGAAACACCATATATTTT	CASSLYRADSGNTIYF
.	TRBD1	TRBV5-6	TRBJ2-3	TGTGCCAGCAGCTTGGACAGGGGGCCCACAGATACGCAGTATTTT	CASSLDRGPTDTQYF
once	.	TRBV6-6	TRBJ2-7	TGTGCCAGCAGTTACTCGGGCAGGGGGGCCTACGAGCAGTACTTC	CASSYSGRGAYEQYF
once	TRBD1	TRBV10-2	TRBJ1-2	TGCGCCAGCAGAGAACAGGGGGCCTATGGCTACACCTTC	CASREQGAYGYTF
.	TRBD1	TRBV19	TRBJ2-7	TGTGCCAGTAGTACCGCCGGGACAGGGGGCAGTGTGCAGTACTTC	CASSTAGTGGSVQYF
.	.	TRBV6-5	TRBJ2-4	TGTGCCAGCAGTTACTCTGGCAGAGCCAAAAACATTCAGTACTTC	CASSYSGRAKNIQYF
few	TRBD1	TRBV18	TRBJ2-7	TGTGCCAGCTCACCACCGGGACAGAACTACGAGCAGTACTTC	CASSPPGQNYEQYF
.	TRBD1	TRBV18	TRBJ2-7	TGTGCCAGCTCACCTCGGACAGGAGGATTCTACGAGCAGTACTTC	CASSPRTGGFYEQYF
.	TRBD1	TRBV10-1	TRBJ1-5	TGCGCCAGCAGTGATAGTAAGGGACAGGGAAGGGGAGAGCGGCAGCCCCAGCATTTT	CASSDSKGQGRGERQPQHF
.	.	TRBV30	TRBJ1-2	TGTGCCGGAGATTTAAACTATGGCTACACCTTC	CAGDLNYGYTF